The 8 T cell receptor beta chains listed next were all sequenced from one sample in a study of regulatory T cells in long-lasting Graves disease. Time point of the sample: newly diagnosed GD, antithyroid drugs for less than 3 months. RNA from PBMCs was the source of the TCR library. Construction of TCR beta libraries relied on iRepertoire HTBI primers and on Arm-PCR targeting CDR3 regions. Each CDR3 protein gets one entry after TCRdb re-called the multiplex PCR reads with MiXCR. The sample has under 500,000 distinct CDR3 sequences; roughly 17% are singletons. These same data were also listed under a study on T cells in Graves' hyperthyroidism and ophthalmopathy.

The material was peripheral blood mononuclear cells (PBMCs), obtained at new diagnosis, from a patient treated with antithyroid drugs. The origin of the receptors is a woman under 40 with Graves disease.

This clonotype was seen at least ten times. The chain employs TRBV28 and TRBJ2-7; TRBD2 might be the D (7 bases). The V gene lost 6 bases and the J gene lost 4 bases, with 16 bases spanning the gap. Germline CDR1 and CDR2: MDHEN and SYDVKM. The CDR3 spans 14 residues. The CDR3 nucleotides are TGTGCCAGCAGCCCGGGGGGCTCGGCATACGAGCAGTACTTC. This gives the protein CASSPGGSAYEQYF.

V gene TRBV7-9 combines with J gene TRBJ1-6; 10 bases agree with TRBD1. The CDR3 consists of 16 residues. Germline V gene data show CDR1 as SEHNR and CDR2 as FQNEAQ (reference sequence). With 5 bases clipped from V and 8 bases from J, the junction kept 9 bases outside the gene matches. CDR3 in amino acids: CASSLHRDRGDSPLHF. In DNA form, the CDR3 reads TGTGCCAGCAGCCTCCACCGGGACAGGGGAGATTCACCCCTCCACTTT.

This clonotype occurred many times. The J gene is TRBJ2-1, the V gene TRBV28; 7 bases agree with TRBD2. The CDR3 has 15 residues. Germline values: CDR1 MDHEN, CDR2 SYDVKM. The V and J ends lost 7 bases and 6 bases, in that order; junction bases with no gene match: 12. The CDR3 nucleotides are TGTGCCAGCAAGGGCCAGGGACTACCTCCCAATGAGCAGTTCTTC. Translation: CASKGQGLPPNEQFF.

This clonotype was seen at least ten times. The chain combines TRBV20-1 with TRBJ1-2, with 7 nucleotides matching TRBD1. The CDR3 consists of 15 residues. The germline V gene encodes CDR1 DFQATT and CDR2 SNEGSKA (reference sequence). The ends lost 7 bases at V and 4 bases at J; junction bases unmatched: 15. CDR3 coding DNA: TGCAGTGGCCCTCTGACAGGGTCCACTGTCTATGGCTACACCTTC. Protein product: CSGPLTGSTVYGYTF.

In this sample, this clonotype turned up many times. CDR3 DNA: TGTGCCAGCAGTTACAGTCCTAGCTCCTACAATGAGCAGTTCTTC. It codes for CASSYSPSSYNEQFF. V and J are TRBV28 and TRBJ2-1; D call uncertain. The germline CDR1 and CDR2 sequences are MDHEN and SYDVKM. V was pared by 4 bases and J by 0 bases, with 10 bases between. The CDR3 contains 15 residues.

This clonotype showed up many times. This chain uses TRBV3-1 with TRBJ2-5; D is uncertain. The CDR3 has 16 residues. Looked up from germline, CDR1 is LGHDT and CDR2 is YNNKEL (reference sequence). V was shortened by 4 bases and J by 2 bases, with 17 bases between the two germline ends. The CDR3 region is CASSPSTAAKQETQYF. The CDR3 coding sequence is TGTGCCAGCAGCCCTTCAACGGCAGCGAAACAAGAGACCCAGTACTTC.

In its sample, this clonotype was seen many times. The rearrangement uses TRBV11-2 and TRBJ2-2; D is ambiguous. V dropped 4 bases and J dropped 7 bases, with 16 bases sitting between them. The germline gives CDR1 SGHAT, CDR2 FQNNGV. This CDR3 is built from 15 residues. The CDR3 is CASSSQTSNGGELFF. The CDR3 coding sequence is TGTGCCAGCAGCTCGCAGACCAGTAATGGCGGGGAGCTGTTTTTT.

V gene TRBV11-3 combines with J gene TRBJ2-7, with D perhaps matching TRBD1 (6 bases). CDR3 length: 15 amino acids. Germline CDR1 reads SGHNT; CDR2 reads YENEEA. V lost 5 bases and J 0 bases, leaving 14 bases between the germline ends. The CDR3 is CASSPGTKASYEQYF. CDR3 DNA: TGTGCCAGCAGCCCCGGGACAAAAGCCTCCTACGAGCAGTACTTC.